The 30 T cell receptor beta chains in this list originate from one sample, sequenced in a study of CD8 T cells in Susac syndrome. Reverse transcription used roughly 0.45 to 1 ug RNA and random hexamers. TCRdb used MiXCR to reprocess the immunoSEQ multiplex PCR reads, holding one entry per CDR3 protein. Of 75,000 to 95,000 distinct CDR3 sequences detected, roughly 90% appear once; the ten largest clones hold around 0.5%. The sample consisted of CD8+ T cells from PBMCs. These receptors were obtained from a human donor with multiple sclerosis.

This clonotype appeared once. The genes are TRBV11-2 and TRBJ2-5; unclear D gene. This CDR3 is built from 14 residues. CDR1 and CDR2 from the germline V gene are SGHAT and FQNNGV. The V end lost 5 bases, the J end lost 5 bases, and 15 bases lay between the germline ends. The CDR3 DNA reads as TGTGCCAGCAGCCCACCGACCAGTGGGGAGACCCAGTACTTC. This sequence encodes CASSPPTSGETQYF.

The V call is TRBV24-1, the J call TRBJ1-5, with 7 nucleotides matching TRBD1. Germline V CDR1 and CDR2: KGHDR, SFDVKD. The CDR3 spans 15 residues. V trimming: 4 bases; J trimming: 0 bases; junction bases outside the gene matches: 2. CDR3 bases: TGTGCCACCAGTGAAAGGGGGCTTAGCAATCAGCCCCAGCATTTT. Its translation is CATSERGLSNQPQHF.

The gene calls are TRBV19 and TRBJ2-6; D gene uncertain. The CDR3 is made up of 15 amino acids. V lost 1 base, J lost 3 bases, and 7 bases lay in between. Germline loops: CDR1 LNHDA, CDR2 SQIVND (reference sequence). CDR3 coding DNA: TGTGCCAGTAGTATAGGGGAATATGGGGCCAACGTCCTGACTTTC. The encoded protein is CASSIGEYGANVLTF.

This CDR3 reads CAVNTLDPSFGGELFF. DNA for the CDR3: TGTGCAGTCAACACGCTCGACCCCTCCTTCGGCGGGGAGCTGTTTTTT. The rearrangement joins TRBV5-4 to TRBJ2-2; D call uncertain. The CDR3 is 16 amino acids. CDR1 SGHNT and CDR2 YYREEE come from the germline V gene (reference sequence). Based on the CDR3 plus reference TRBV5-4 and TRBJ2-2, the full variable domain is ETGVTQSPTHLIKTRGQQVTLRCSSQSGHNTVSWYQQALGQGPQFIFQYYREEENGRGNFPPRFSGLQFPNYSSELNVNALELDDSALYLCAVNTLDPSFGGELFFGEGSRLTVL.

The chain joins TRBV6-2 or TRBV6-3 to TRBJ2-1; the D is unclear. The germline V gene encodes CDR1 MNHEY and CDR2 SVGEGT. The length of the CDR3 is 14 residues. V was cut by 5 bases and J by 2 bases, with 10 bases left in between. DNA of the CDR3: TGTGCCAGCAGTCCCTCGGGCCCCTACAATGAGCAGTTCTTC. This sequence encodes CASSPSGPYNEQFF.

The CDR3 region is CASSYGVLEQYF. Here the CDR3 DNA reads TGTGCCAGCAGTTACGGGGTCCTCGAGCAGTACTTC. The V and J genes are TRBV6-2 or TRBV6-3 and TRBJ2-7; the D is unclear. Trimming left V 2 bases short and J 6 bases short, with 8 bases between. Germline V gives CDR1 MNHEY, CDR2 SVGEGT. CDR3 length: 12 amino acids.

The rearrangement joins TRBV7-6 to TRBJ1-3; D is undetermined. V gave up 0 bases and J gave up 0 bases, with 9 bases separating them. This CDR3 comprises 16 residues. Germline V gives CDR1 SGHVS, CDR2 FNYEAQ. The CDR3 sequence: CASSLARPASGNTIYF. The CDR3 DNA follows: TGTGCCAGCAGCTTAGCGCGGCCGGCCTCTGGAAACACCATATATTTT.

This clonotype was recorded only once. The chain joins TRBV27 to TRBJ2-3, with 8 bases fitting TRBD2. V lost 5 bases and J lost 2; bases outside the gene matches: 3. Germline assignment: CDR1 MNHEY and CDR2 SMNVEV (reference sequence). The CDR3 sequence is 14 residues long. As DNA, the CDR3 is TGTGCCAGCAGTAGCGGGGGTTTCACAGATACGCAGTATTTT. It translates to CASSSGGFTDTQYF.

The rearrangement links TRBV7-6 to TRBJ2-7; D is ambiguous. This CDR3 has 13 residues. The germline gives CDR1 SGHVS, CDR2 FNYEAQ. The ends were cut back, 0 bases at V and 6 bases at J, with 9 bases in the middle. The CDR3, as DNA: TGTGCCAGCAGCTTAGCGGAAGCAGGCGAGCAGTACTTC. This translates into CASSLAEAGEQYF.

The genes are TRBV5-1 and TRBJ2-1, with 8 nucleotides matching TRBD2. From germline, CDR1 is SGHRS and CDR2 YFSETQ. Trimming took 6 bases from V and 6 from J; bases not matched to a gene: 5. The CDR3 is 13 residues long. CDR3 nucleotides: TGCGCCAGCACCTCGGGGGGGCTCAATGAGCAGTTCTTC. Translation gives CASTSGGLNEQFF.

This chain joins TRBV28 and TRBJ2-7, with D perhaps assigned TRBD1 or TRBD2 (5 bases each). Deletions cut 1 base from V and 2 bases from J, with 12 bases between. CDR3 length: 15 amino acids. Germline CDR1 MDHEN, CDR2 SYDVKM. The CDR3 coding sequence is TGTGCCAGCAGTTTATTCCAGGGAGCCCCCTACGAGCAGTACTTC. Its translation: CASSLFQGAPYEQYF. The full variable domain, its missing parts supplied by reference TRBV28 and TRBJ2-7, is DVKVTQSSRYLVKRTGEKVFLECVQDMDHENMFWYRQDPGLGLRLIYFSYDVKMKEKGDIPEGYSVSREKKERFSLILESASTNQTSMYLCASSLFQGAPYEQYFGPGTRLTVT.

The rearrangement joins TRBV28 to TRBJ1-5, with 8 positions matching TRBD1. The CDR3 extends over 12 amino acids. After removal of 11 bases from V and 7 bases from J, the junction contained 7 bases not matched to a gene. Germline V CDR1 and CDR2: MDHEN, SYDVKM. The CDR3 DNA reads TGTGCCCGCGGACAGGGAGGGCAGCCCCAGCATTTT. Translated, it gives CARGQGGQPQHF. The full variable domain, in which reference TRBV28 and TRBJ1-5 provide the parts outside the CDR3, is DVKVTQSSRYLVKRTGEKVFLECVQDMDHENMFWYRQDPGLGLRLIYFSYDVKMKEKGDIPEGYSVSREKKERFSLILESASTNQTSMYLCARGQGGQPQHFGDGTRLSIL.

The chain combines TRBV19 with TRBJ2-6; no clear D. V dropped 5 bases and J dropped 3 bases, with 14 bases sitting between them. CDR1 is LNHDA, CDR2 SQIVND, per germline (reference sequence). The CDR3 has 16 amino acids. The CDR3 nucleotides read TGTGCCAGTAGTCGGGCCTCCAGGAGTGGGGCCAACGTCCTGACTTTC. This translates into CASSRASRSGANVLTF.

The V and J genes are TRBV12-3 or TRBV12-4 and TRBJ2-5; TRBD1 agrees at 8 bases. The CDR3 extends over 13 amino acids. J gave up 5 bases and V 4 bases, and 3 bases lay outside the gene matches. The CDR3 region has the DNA TGTGCCAGCAGTTATTGGACAGGGGAGACCCAGTACTTC. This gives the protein CASSYWTGETQYF.

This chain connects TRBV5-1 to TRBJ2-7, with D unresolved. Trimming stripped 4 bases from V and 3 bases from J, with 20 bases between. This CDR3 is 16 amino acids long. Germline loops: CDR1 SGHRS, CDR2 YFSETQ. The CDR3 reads CASSIVPQPNNYEQYF. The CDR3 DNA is TGCGCCAGCAGCATCGTCCCTCAGCCTAATAACTACGAGCAGTACTTC.

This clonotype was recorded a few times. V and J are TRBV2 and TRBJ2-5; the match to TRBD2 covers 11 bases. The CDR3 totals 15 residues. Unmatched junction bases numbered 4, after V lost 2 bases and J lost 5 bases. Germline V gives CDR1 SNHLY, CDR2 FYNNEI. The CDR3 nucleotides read TGTGCCAGCAGTGAACTAGCGGGGGGAGAGGAGACCCAGTACTTC. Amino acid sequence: CASSELAGGEETQYF.

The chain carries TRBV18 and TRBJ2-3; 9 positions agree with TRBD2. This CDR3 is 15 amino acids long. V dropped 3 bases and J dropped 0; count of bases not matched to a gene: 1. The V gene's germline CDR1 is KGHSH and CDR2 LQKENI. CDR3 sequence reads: CASSPTSGSTDTQYF. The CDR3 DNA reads TGTGCCAGCTCACCCACTAGCGGGAGCACAGATACGCAGTATTTT.

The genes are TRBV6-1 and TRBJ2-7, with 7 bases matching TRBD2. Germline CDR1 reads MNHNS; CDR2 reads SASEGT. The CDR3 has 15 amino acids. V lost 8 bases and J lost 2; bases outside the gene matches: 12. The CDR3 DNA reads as TGTGCCAGCCGTACTAGCGAGTTTTCGGCCTACGAGCAGTACTTC. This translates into CASRTSEFSAYEQYF.

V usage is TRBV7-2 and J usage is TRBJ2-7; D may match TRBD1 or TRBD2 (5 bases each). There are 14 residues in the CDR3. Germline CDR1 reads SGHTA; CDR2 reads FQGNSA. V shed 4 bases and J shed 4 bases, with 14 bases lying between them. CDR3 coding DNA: TGTGCCAGCAGCTCAGGGACGAGTTTTTACGAGCAGTACTTC. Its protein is CASSSGTSFYEQYF. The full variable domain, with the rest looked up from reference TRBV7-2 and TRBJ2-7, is GAGVSQSPSNKVTEKGKDVELRCDPISGHTALYWYRQSLGQGLEFLIYFQGNSAPDKSGLPSDRFSAERTGGSVSTLTIQRTQQEDSAVYLCASSSGTSFYEQYFGPGTRLTVT.

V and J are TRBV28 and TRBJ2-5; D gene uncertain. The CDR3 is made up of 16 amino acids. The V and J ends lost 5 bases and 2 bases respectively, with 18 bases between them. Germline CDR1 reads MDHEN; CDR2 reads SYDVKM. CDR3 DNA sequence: TGTGCCAGCAGTCGAGTGATCTCACAGCTTCAAGAGACCCAGTACTTC. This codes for CASSRVISQLQETQYF. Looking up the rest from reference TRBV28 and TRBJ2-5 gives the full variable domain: DVKVTQSSRYLVKRTGEKVFLECVQDMDHENMFWYRQDPGLGLRLIYFSYDVKMKEKGDIPEGYSVSREKKERFSLILESASTNQTSMYLCASSRVISQLQETQYFGPGTRLLVL.

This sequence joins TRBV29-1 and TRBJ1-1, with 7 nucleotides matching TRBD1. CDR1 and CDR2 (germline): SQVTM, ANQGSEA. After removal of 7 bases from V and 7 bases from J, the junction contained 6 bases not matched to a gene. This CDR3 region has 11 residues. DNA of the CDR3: TGCAGCGCCCCGGGACAGCATGAAGCTTTCTTT. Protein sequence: CSAPGQHEAFF.

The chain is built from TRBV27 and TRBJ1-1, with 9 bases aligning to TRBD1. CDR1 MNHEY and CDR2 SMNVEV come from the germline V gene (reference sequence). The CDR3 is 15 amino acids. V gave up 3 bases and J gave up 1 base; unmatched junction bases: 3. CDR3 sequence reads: CASSFSGQGNTEAFF. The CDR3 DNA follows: TGTGCCAGCAGTTTCTCGGGACAGGGGAACACTGAAGCTTTCTTT.

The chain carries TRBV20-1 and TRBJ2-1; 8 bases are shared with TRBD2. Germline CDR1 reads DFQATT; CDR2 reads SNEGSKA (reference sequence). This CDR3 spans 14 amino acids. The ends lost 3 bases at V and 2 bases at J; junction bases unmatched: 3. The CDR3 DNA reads TGCAGTGCTAGCACTAGCGGTACCTACAATGAGCAGTTCTTC. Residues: CSASTSGTYNEQFF.

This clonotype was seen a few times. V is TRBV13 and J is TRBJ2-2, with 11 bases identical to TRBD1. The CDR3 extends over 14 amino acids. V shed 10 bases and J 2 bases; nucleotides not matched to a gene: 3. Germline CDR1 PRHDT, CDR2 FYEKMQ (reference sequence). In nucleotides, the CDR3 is TGTGCCACCAGGACAGGGGGCAACACCGGGGAGCTGTTTTTT. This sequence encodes CATRTGGNTGELFF.

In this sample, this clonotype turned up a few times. CDR3 in amino acids: CASSYYPGTDTQYF. The CDR3 DNA follows: TGTGCCAGCAGTTACTATCCAGGCACAGATACGCAGTATTTT. This chain uses TRBV6-5 with TRBJ2-3; no clear D gene. The CDR3 is made up of 14 amino acids. Germline V gives CDR1 MNHEY, CDR2 SVGAGI. Trimming took 1 base from V and 1 from J, leaving 6 bases between them.

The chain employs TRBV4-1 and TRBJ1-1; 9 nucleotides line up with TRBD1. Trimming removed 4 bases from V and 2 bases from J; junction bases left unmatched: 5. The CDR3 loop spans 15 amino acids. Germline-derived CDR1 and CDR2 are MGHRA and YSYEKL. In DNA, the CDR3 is TGCGCCAGCAGCCCCTGGACAGGGGAAAACACTGAAGCTTTCTTT. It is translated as CASSPWTGENTEAFF.

Here the CDR3 DNA reads TGTGCCAGGGGTGACGGTTTTAATTCACCCCTCCACTTT. This encodes CARGDGFNSPLHF. The chain uses TRBV6-4 and TRBJ1-6; D uncertain. Germline CDR1 is MRHNA and CDR2 is SNTAGT. Trimming removed 9 bases at V and 6 bases at J, with 12 bases between. The CDR3 has 13 residues.

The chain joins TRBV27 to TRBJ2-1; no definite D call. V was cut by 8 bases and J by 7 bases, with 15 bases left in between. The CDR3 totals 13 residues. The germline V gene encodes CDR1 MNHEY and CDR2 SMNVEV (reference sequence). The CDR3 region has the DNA TGTGCCAGCTCTCCTGAGGTTAATAATGAGCAGTTCTTC. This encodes CASSPEVNNEQFF.

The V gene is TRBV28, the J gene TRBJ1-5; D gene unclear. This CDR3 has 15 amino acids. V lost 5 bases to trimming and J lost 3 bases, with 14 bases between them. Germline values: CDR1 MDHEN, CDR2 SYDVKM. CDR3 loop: CASSLVAAPNQPQHF. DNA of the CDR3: TGTGCCAGCAGTCTTGTGGCAGCTCCCAATCAGCCCCAGCATTTT. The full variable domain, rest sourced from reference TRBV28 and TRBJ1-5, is DVKVTQSSRYLVKRTGEKVFLECVQDMDHENMFWYRQDPGLGLRLIYFSYDVKMKEKGDIPEGYSVSREKKERFSLILESASTNQTSMYLCASSLVAAPNQPQHFGDGTRLSIL.

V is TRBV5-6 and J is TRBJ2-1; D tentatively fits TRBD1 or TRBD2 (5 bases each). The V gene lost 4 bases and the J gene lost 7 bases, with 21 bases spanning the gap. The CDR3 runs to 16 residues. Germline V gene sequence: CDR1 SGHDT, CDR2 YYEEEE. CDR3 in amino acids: CASSAGASMLGNEQFF. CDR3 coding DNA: TGTGCCAGCAGCGCCGGGGCTAGCATGTTGGGGAATGAGCAGTTCTTC.